The source of this TCR beta chain is a study of blood T cell repertoires in COVID-19. In the study overall: Samples came from the United States, Italy and Spain, spanning acute and convalescent COVID-19. In each case, the material was cDNA or gDNA derived from T cells, B-cell-depleted T cells, or PBMCs.

Individuals drawn from around 24 US areas were roughly 18 to 89 years old. The CDR3 has 12 amino acids. The germline gives CDR1 GTSNPN, CDR2 SVGIG (reference sequence). The V and J ends lost 2 bases and 9 bases respectively, with 13 bases between them. Methods used by the authors: Reference gene primer amplification gave estimated nucleated cell counts. TCRdb's table, derived via immunoSEQ multiplex PCR, lists solely in-frame clones and lacks some. V, J and clone size are those of that table, while D and trimming were read from the DNA. Of roughly 200,000 clones in the sample, 65% to 90% were seen once.

This clonotype was obtained from an older woman with acute COVID-19. Material for sequencing was PBMCs or T cells enriched from blood (not recorded which). The chain is built from TRBV30 and TRBJ1-1; the D is unclear. As DNA, the CDR3 is TGTGCCTGGAGTCCACAGACCGGCCAAGCTTTCTTT. Translation: CAWSPQTGQAFF.